These T cell receptor beta chains were read from a single sample in a study of control samples from healthy donors and cancer patients. The assay was immunoSEQ multiplex PCR, and TCRdb's table has in-frame clones only and misses some. The sample shows roughly 74,000 clones, around 94% of them seen only once. Sequencing was carried out using blood. These receptors were obtained from a woman aged 18-35 years in good health. Both conserved end residues are part of each CDR3. The D gene is left open where the match is weak. Clone size is shown for a subset of rows, as once, few, many or a class of expanded clone.

D gene	V gene	clone size	J gene	CDR3 DNA	CDR3 protein
.	TRBV9	.	TRBJ2-1	TGTGCCAGCAGCGCTGGGACCAATTGGGACAATGAGCAGTTCTTC	CASSAGTNWDNEQFF
.	TRBV29-1	.	TRBJ1-2	TGCAGCGTCATGAGGGGTGATGGCTACACCTTC	CSVMRGDGYTF
.	TRBV19	.	TRBJ1-5	TGTGCCAGTACATCAAGAGATCAGCCCCAGCATTTT	CASTSRDQPQHF
.	TRBV2	.	TRBJ1-6	TGTGCCAGCAGTGTGGGGAGTTCACCCCTCCACTTT	CASSVGSSPLHF
.	TRBV7-6	.	TRBJ2-3	TGTGCCAGCAGTCTCGCAGGACTAATCACAGATACGCAGTATTTT	CASSLAGLITDTQYF
TRBD2	TRBV7-9	.	TRBJ2-4	TGTGCCAGCAGCCAGGCAGCGGGATTAGGCAAAAACATTCAGTACTTC	CASSQAAGLGKNIQYF
.	TRBV28	.	TRBJ1-2	TGTGCCAGCACTAACACAGGACGGGGGATGGTAGGCTACACCTTC	CASTNTGRGMVGYTF
TRBD1	TRBV28	.	TRBJ1-1	TGTGCCAGCAGTAAGTACAGGGGGCTTACGACTGAAGCTTTCTTT	CASSKYRGLTTEAFF
TRBD2	TRBV19	few	TRBJ2-3	TGTGCCAGTAGTCTGGGACTAGCGGGGGGGTTGGATACGCAGTATTTT	CASSLGLAGGLDTQYF
TRBD1	TRBV19	.	TRBJ2-4	TGTGCCAGTAGTATAGAGCTCAGACAGGGATCCAAAAACATTCAGTACTTC	CASSIELRQGSKNIQYF
.	TRBV5-6	.	TRBJ1-1	TGTGCCAGCAGCCCTGTATTGAGGGGGAACACTGAAGCTTTCTTT	CASSPVLRGNTEAFF
.	TRBV18	.	TRBJ2-3	TGTGCCAGCTCACCACCGGTGTACTCGCCAGATACGCAGTATTTT	CASSPPVYSPDTQYF
.	TRBV9	.	TRBJ1-4	TGTGCCAGCAGCGTAACAGGGCGAGGTAGTGGTGAAAAACTGTTTTTT	CASSVTGRGSGEKLFF
.	TRBV5-1	.	TRBJ2-3	TGCGCCAGCAACGCCCCAGCATGGGATGGGGATACGCAGTATTTT	CASNAPAWDGDTQYF
TRBD2	TRBV5-1	large	TRBJ2-7	TGCGCCAGCGCCCGGGAGGACTACGAGCAGTACTTC	CASAREDYEQYF
.	TRBV9	.	TRBJ2-7	TGTGCCAGCAGCGTATGCCCCGCTAGCTTGTTGGGAGACCCTTCCTACGAGCAGTACTTC	CASSVCPASLLGDPSYEQYF
TRBD2	TRBV27	.	TRBJ2-7	TGTGCCAGCAGTGCCGGGACTAGTAAAGAGCAGTACTTC	CASSAGTSKEQYF
.	TRBV28	.	TRBJ1-1	TGTGCCAGCAGTTTAATCCAAGAAGGATTTTTGAACACTGAAGCTTTCTTT	CASSLIQEGFLNTEAFF
.	TRBV28	.	TRBJ1-5	TGTGCCAGCAACAGGGGCAATCAGCCCCAGCATTTT	CASNRGNQPQHF
.	TRBV15	once	TRBJ2-1	TGTGCCACCAGCAGAGATGTGAGGACCAATGAGCAGTTCTTC	CATSRDVRTNEQFF
.	TRBV5-4	.	TRBJ2-5	TGTGCCAGCAGCTTGTCGGGACAAGAGACCCAGTACTTC	CASSLSGQETQYF
TRBD2	TRBV27	.	TRBJ2-1	TGTGCCAGCAGTGGGGGGTCTAGCGGGAGGTCTCACTACAATGAGCAGTTCTTC	CASSGGSSGRSHYNEQFF